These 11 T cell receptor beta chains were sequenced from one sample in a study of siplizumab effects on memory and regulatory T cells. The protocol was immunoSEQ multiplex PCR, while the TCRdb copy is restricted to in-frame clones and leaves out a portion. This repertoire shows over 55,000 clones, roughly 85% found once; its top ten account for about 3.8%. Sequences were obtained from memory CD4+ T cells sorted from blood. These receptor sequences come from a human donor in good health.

The CDR3 reads CASSPSVGQPQHF. The DNA of the CDR3 is TGCGCCAGCAGCCCATCAGTTGGGCAGCCCCAGCATTTT. The genes are TRBV4-1 and TRBJ1-5; D not resolved. V lost 4 bases and J lost 7, with 11 bases in between. CDR3 length equals 13 residues. Germline V gives CDR1 MGHRA, CDR2 YSYEKL.

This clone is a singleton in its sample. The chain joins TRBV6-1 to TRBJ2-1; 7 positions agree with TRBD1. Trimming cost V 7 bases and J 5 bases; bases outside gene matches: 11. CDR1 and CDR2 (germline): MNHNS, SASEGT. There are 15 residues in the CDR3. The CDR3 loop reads CASILTGKLDNEQFF. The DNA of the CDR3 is TGTGCCAGCATACTGACAGGGAAGTTGGACAATGAGCAGTTCTTC.

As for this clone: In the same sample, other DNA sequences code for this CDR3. CDR3 region: CASSLETYGYTF. CDR3 nucleotide sequence: TGTGCCAGCAGCTTGGAAACCTATGGCTACACCTTC. This chain links TRBV5-6 with TRBJ1-2; no definite D call. Germline V gene data show CDR1 as SGHDT and CDR2 as YYEEEE. Trimming left V 0 bases short and J 4 bases short, with 4 bases between. The CDR3 contains 12 residues.

CDR3 loop: CASSFGQETQYF. The CDR3 DNA reads TGCGCCAGCAGTTTTGGGCAAGAGACCCAGTACTTC. The chain is built from TRBV5-1 and TRBJ2-5; no definite D call. The CDR3 spans 12 residues. From germline, CDR1 is SGHRS and CDR2 YFSETQ. Trimming took 5 bases from V and 2 from J, leaving 7 bases between them.

The chain's CDR3 is CASSLDGQGLAKNIQYF. The CDR3 DNA is TGCGCCAGCAGCTTGGACGGACAGGGACTAGCCAAAAACATTCAGTACTTC. This chain links TRBV5-1 with TRBJ2-4, with 8 bases lining up with TRBD1. V was clipped by 0 bases and J by 0 bases; unmatched bases: 5. Germline V gene sequence: CDR1 SGHRS, CDR2 YFSETQ. The CDR3 extends over 17 amino acids.

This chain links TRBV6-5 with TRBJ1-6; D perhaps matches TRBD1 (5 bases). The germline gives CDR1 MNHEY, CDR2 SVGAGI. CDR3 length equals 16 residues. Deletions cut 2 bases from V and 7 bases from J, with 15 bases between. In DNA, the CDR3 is TGTGCCAGCAGTTACCAAGGGCAGGGAGGCAATTCACCCCTCCACTTT. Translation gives CASSYQGQGGNSPLHF.

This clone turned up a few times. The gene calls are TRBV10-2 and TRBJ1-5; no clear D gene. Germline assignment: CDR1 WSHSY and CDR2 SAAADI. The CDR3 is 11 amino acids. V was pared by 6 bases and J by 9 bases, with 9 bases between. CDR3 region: CASRDEGPQHF. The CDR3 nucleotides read TGCGCCAGCAGAGACGAAGGGCCCCAGCATTTT.

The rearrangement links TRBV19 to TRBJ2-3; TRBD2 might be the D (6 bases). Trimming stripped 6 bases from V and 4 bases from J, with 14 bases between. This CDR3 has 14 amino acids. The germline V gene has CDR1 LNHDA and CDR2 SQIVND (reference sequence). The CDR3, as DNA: TGTGCCAGTAGCCGCGGGGCATCCTCAGATACGCAGTATTTT. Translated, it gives CASSRGASSDTQYF.

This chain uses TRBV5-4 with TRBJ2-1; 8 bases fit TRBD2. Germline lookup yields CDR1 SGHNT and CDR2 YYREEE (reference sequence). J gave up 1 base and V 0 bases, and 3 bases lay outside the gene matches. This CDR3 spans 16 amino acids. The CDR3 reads CASSLGAGGSYNEQFF. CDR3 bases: TGTGCCAGCAGCTTGGGCGCGGGGGGTTCCTACAATGAGCAGTTCTTC.

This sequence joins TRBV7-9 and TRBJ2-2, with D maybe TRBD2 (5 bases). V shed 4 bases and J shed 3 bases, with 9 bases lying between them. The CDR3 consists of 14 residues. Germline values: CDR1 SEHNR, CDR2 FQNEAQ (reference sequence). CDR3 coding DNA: TGTGCCAGCAGCTCAGCCGGGGACACCGGGGAGCTGTTTTTT. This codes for CASSSAGDTGELFF.

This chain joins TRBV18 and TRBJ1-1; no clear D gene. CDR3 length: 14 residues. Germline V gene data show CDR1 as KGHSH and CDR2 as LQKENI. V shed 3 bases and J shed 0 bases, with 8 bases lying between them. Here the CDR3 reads CASSPSSMNTEAFF. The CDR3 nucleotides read TGTGCCAGCTCACCTTCGAGCATGAACACTGAAGCTTTCTTT.